This record covers a single T cell receptor (beta chain). The antigen is undetermined. This entry is derived from a study of shared clonotypes between healthy human individuals. Using immunoSEQ multiplex PCR, the repertoire was profiled, and TCRdb retains in-frame clones only, with some absent. The sample has roughly 2.6 million clones; more than 80% are singletons. The study, taken as a whole, reports: Naive CD4 clonotypes overlapped across a handful of donors at approximately 5.3%.

The CDR3 length is 14 residues. From germline, CDR1 is MNHEY and CDR2 SVGAGI. The V and J ends lost 8 bases and 0 bases respectively, with 13 bases between them. The chain carries TRBV6-5 and TRBJ1-1; D call uncertain. The receptor's source is a man aged 18-30 years in good health. The sample comprised naive CD4+ T cells sorted from blood. Subset denoted: CD45RA+ positively selected. This chain's CDR3 is CASGTRTMNTEAFF. The CDR3 nucleotides are TGTGCCAGCGGTACACGTACAATGAACACTGAAGCTTTCTTT.